Listed below are T cell receptor beta chains from one sample, sequenced in a study of tumor-infiltrating lymphocytes in oesophageal squamous cell carcinoma. TCRdb re-analysed the PCR reads in MiXCR, keeping a single row per CDR3 protein. The profile shows 15,000 to 20,000 distinct CDR3 sequences, less than 50% of them singletons. What was sequenced was normal esophageal tissue next to the tumor. These receptors were collected from a female donor with esophageal squamous cell carcinoma. CDR3s include the opening cysteine and the closing phenylalanine or tryptophan. The D gene is left open where the match is weak. Clone size is given for some rows only: seen once, a few or many times, or a class if the clone is expanded.

TGTGCCAGCAGTTTCTTAGGAAACCCAAGCACAGATACGCAGTATTTT	CASSFLGNPSTDTQYF	TRBV12-3/TRBV12-4	TRBJ2-3	once	.
TGTGCCAGCAGCCCCCCAGGGGCGCAATTGGATACGCAGTATTTT	CASSPPGAQLDTQYF	TRBV7-2	TRBJ2-3	.	.
TGTGCCAGCGTACTTCAGTTGGACCAGCCCCAGCATTTT	CASVLQLDQPQHF	TRBV6-1	TRBJ1-5	many	.
TGCAGTGCTAGTAATCCGGGACTAGCGTTTTCCTACGAGCAGTACTTC	CSASNPGLAFSYEQYF	TRBV20-1	TRBJ2-7	.	TRBD2
TGTGCCAGCAGGAATAAGCGGAGCTCCTACAATGAGCAGTTCTTC	CASRNKRSSYNEQFF	TRBV6-1	TRBJ2-1	many	.
TGCGCCAGCAGCTACCTGACAGGGAGTCGAGACACTGAAGCTTTCTTT	CASSYLTGSRDTEAFF	TRBV5-1	TRBJ1-1	many	TRBD1
TGTGCCAGCAGCCGGAACAGGGCCGAGGGACAGTTCTTC	CASSRNRAEGQFF	TRBV11-2	TRBJ2-1	.	.
TGTGCCAGCAGACCGCGGAGGGACAGGGGAAGAATGAACACTGAAGCTTTCTTT	CASRPRRDRGRMNTEAFF	TRBV6-1	TRBJ1-1	many	TRBD1
TGTGCCAGCAGCCCGGGACAGGGGGCACATGGCTACACCTTC	CASSPGQGAHGYTF	TRBV5-6	TRBJ1-2	few	TRBD1
TGTGCCAGCAGTTTGGGTACGAACACCGGGGAGCTGTATTTT	CASSLGTNTGELYF	TRBV12-3/TRBV12-4	TRBJ2-3	few	.
TGTGCCAGTAATGAATGGGGACTAGCGGGAGGATGGAATGAGCAGTTCTTC	CASNEWGLAGGWNEQFF	TRBV19	TRBJ2-1	.	TRBD2
TGTGCCAGCAGCCCACAGACTGTAACTAATGAAAAACTGTTTTTT	CASSPQTVTNEKLFF	TRBV7-8	TRBJ1-4	.	.
TGTGCCAGCAGCTTATTATCCCTAGGTTCAGGGGACGAGCAGTACTTT	CASSLLSLGSGDEQYF	TRBV7-6	TRBJ1-1	once	.
TGTGCCAGCAGTTCGTGGAACTGGCTCTCTGGGGCCAACGTCCTGACTTTC	CASSSWNWLSGANVLTF	TRBV12-3/TRBV12-4	TRBJ2-6	few	.
TGTGCCAGCAGCTTATCAGTAAATCAGCCCCAGCATTTT	CASSLSVNQPQHF	TRBV7-4	TRBJ1-5	.	.
TGTGCCAGCAGCCTTAGTACAGACTGGGAGCAGTACTTC	CASSLSTDWEQYF	TRBV28	TRBJ2-7	many	.
TGTGCCAGCAGCTCTGCCCTGGGTAGCGGGGGGAACGAGCAGTACTTC	CASSSALGSGGNEQYF	TRBV7-8	TRBJ2-7	.	TRBD2
TGCAGTGCTAGAGCCTACCGTCAAGCGGACTCCCGGGGAGATACGCAGTATTTT	CSARAYRQADSRGDTQYF	TRBV20-1	TRBJ2-3	.	.
TGTGCCAGCAGCGTGGGGACGGGGACTAGCGGGAGCCATGAGCAGTTCTTC	CASSVGTGTSGSHEQFF	TRBV9	TRBJ2-1	.	TRBD2
TGTGCCAGCAACGACAGGACGAACACCGGGGAGCTGTTTTTT	CASNDRTNTGELFF	TRBV28	TRBJ2-2	.	.
TGTGCCAGCAGCTCGGTTTTCGGGGATACGCAGTATTTT	CASSSVFGDTQYF	TRBV7-3	TRBJ2-3	few	.
TGTGCCAGCAAAAGGGCGGTACCGGCTGCAGATACGCAGTATTTT	CASKRAVPAADTQYF	TRBV7-2	TRBJ2-3	.	.
TGTGCCAGCAGCCTAGGGAGGTACGGGGGCGACGATACGCAGTATTTT	CASSLGRYGGDDTQYF	TRBV7-6	TRBJ2-3	few	.
TGTGCCAGCAGCTTAGTTTCGGGACAGGGACCCTACAATGAGCAGTTCTTC	CASSLVSGQGPYNEQFF	TRBV7-6	TRBJ2-1	few	TRBD1
TGTGCTAGCAGCTTAAGCGGCACAGATACGCAGTATTTT	CASSLSGTDTQYF	TRBV7-7	TRBJ2-3	many	.
TGTGCCAGCAGCTTAGGGGAAGCCCAAGGTTCGGAGACCCAGTACTTC	CASSLGEAQGSETQYF	TRBV7-6	TRBJ2-5	.	.
TGTGCCAGCAGCACCTCCGGCGGGACTAGCGGGGGGGCTTTGAATGAGCAGTTCTTC	CASSTSGGTSGGALNEQFF	TRBV7-3	TRBJ2-1	.	TRBD2
TGTGCCAGCAGCTTGGAGTCTAGCGGTAACAATGAGCAGTTCTTC	CASSLESSGNNEQFF	TRBV5-6	TRBJ2-1	.	TRBD2
TGTGCCAGCAGCCCCACAGAAGGTTGGTACGAGCAGTACTTC	CASSPTEGWYEQYF	TRBV7-8	TRBJ2-7	.	.
TGTGCCATCAGTCCCGGAGATCGACCCCAGCATTTT	CAISPGDRPQHF	TRBV10-3	TRBJ1-5	many	.
TGTGCCAGCAGCCCTGGGGCGGGAGACTACAATGAGCAGTTCTTC	CASSPGAGDYNEQFF	TRBV7-2	TRBJ2-1	once	TRBD2
TGTGCCAGCAGGGGGGACACGGTCTCCTGGGGGTCCTACAATGAGCAGTTCTTC	CASRGDTVSWGSYNEQFF	TRBV6-1	TRBJ2-1	many	.
TGTGCCAGCAGCCCAAGGGGTCCGTACGAGCAGTTCTTC	CASSPRGPYEQFF	TRBV7-9	TRBJ2-1	.	.
TGTGCCAGCAGTCCCAACACAGATACGCAGTATTTT	CASSPNTDTQYF	TRBV27	TRBJ2-3	many	.
TGTGCCACCGTGGGGCAGGGGGCAGCTGAGCAGTTCTTC	CATVGQGAAEQFF	TRBV28	TRBJ2-1	many	TRBD1
TGTGCCAGCAGCTTAGCCAACTACGAGCAGTACTTC	CASSLANYEQYF	TRBV7-4	TRBJ2-7	.	.
TGTGCCAGCACTACAAGAGCGGGGGTCGACTATGGCTACACCTTC	CASTTRAGVDYGYTF	TRBV7-2	TRBJ1-2	.	.
TGCGCCAGCAGTCCGGGACAGGGGCATGAAAAACTGTTTTTT	CASSPGQGHEKLFF	TRBV5-1	TRBJ1-4	many	TRBD1
TGCAGTGCCCCTCGGGCGGGAGGGGGCTACGAGCAGTACTTC	CSAPRAGGGYEQYF	TRBV20-1	TRBJ2-7	few	TRBD2
TGTGCCAGCACGGACAGGACGGACACTGAAGCTTTCTTT	CASTDRTDTEAFF	TRBV4-1	TRBJ1-1	.	TRBD1
TGTGCCAGCAGTTTATCCGGGGGCCTGCAGCAGTACTTC	CASSLSGGLQQYF	TRBV27	TRBJ2-7	.	.
TGCGCCAGCAGCTCTGCAACTAATGAAAAACTGTTTTTT	CASSSATNEKLFF	TRBV5-1	TRBJ1-4	many	.
.	CASSPRMKVGRGNSPLHF	TRBV6-1	TRBJ2-7	many	.
TGTGCCAGCACCGGATCAGGGGGACTAGCGGGAGTAAAGGAGCAGTTCTTC	CASTGSGGLAGVKEQFF	TRBV6-2/TRBV6-3	TRBJ2-1	.	TRBD2
TGTGCCAGCAGTTCGTCGACAGGGACCTACGAGCAGTACTTC	CASSSSTGTYEQYF	TRBV6-1	TRBJ2-7	medium-sized	TRBD1
TGTGCCAGCAGCCCAGGGGCAGATACGCAGTATTTT	CASSPGADTQYF	TRBV7-2	TRBJ2-3	large	.
TGTGCCAGCAGCACAATGTCTTGGGATACGCAGTATTTT	CASSTMSWDTQYF	TRBV7-2	TRBJ2-3	few	.
TGCGCCAGCAGCCAAGGTCCTGCCAGGGGGACCTACGAGCAGTACTTC	CASSQGPARGTYEQYF	TRBV4-1	TRBJ2-7	many	TRBD1
TGTGCTAGCAGCATCAACAGGCAAGAGACCCAGTACTTC	CASSINRQETQYF	TRBV7-6	TRBJ2-5	.	.